A selection of T cell receptor beta chains follows, all from one sample in a study of control samples from healthy donors and cancer patients. Only in-frame clones appear in the TCRdb table, and some are missing; sequencing was by immunoSEQ multiplex PCR. The data contain under 300,000 clones, 82% of them singletons. Sequences were obtained from PBMCs. These receptor sequences come from a woman aged 55-70 years with lung cancer. The CDR3 runs from the conserved cysteine through the conserved F or W. The order of the fields is V gene, clone size, D gene, J gene, CDR3 DNA, CDR3 protein. The D gene is left open where the match is weak. The size of a clone is reported for some rows only, either as once, few or many, or as a class for expanded clones.

V gene: TRBV21-1
clone size: NA
D gene: NA
J gene: TRBJ2-7
CDR3 DNA: TGTGCCAGCAGCAAAACGAACAGGGCCTACGAGCAGTACTTC
CDR3 protein: CASSKTNRAYEQYF

V gene: TRBV5-1
clone size: NA
D gene: TRBD2
J gene: TRBJ2-3
CDR3 DNA: TGCGCCAGCAGCTTGATCGGCGGGAGGGCCATTGATACGCAGTATTTT
CDR3 protein: CASSLIGGRAIDTQYF

V gene: TRBV12-3/TRBV12-4
clone size: NA
D gene: NA
J gene: TRBJ2-5
CDR3 DNA: TGTGCCAGCAGTTTTTACCCAGAGACCCAGTACTTC
CDR3 protein: CASSFYPETQYF

V gene: TRBV15
clone size: NA
D gene: TRBD2
J gene: TRBJ2-1
CDR3 DNA: TGTGCCACCGCTACTAGCGGCCTCTACAATGAGCAGTTCTTC
CDR3 protein: CATATSGLYNEQFF

V gene: TRBV3-1/TRBV3-2
clone size: few
D gene: NA
J gene: TRBJ2-5
CDR3 DNA: TGTGCCAGCAGCCAATTTTTGGGCCGGGAGACCCAGTACTTC
CDR3 protein: CASSQFLGRETQYF

V gene: TRBV5-1
clone size: NA
D gene: NA
J gene: TRBJ2-2
CDR3 DNA: TGCGCCAGCAGGTCAGGGGACACCGGGGAGCTGTTTTTT
CDR3 protein: CASRSGDTGELFF

V gene: TRBV7-3
clone size: NA
D gene: NA
J gene: TRBJ1-1
CDR3 DNA: TGTGCCAGCAGCCGTACCGGGACGAACACTGAAGCTTTCTTT
CDR3 protein: CASSRTGTNTEAFF

V gene: TRBV18
clone size: NA
D gene: TRBD1
J gene: TRBJ2-7
CDR3 DNA: TGTGCCAGCTCACCACCGATCGGGACAGGGGGGCCCTACGAGCAGTACTTC
CDR3 protein: CASSPPIGTGGPYEQYF

V gene: TRBV11-2
clone size: NA
D gene: TRBD2
J gene: TRBJ2-2
CDR3 DNA: TGTGCCAGCAGCTTCTCAACGGGAGGGCCTAACACCGGGGAGCTGTTTTTT
CDR3 protein: CASSFSTGGPNTGELFF

V gene: TRBV27
clone size: NA
D gene: TRBD2
J gene: TRBJ2-6
CDR3 DNA: TGTGCCAGCAGTGCGGGGAGGGCCCGCTCTGGGGCCAACGTCCTGACTTTC
CDR3 protein: CASSAGRARSGANVLTF

V gene: TRBV10-3
clone size: NA
D gene: TRBD2
J gene: TRBJ2-3
CDR3 DNA: TGTGCCATCAGAATAGCGGGAGCTCGGTTTTCAACAGATACGCAGTATTTT
CDR3 protein: CAIRIAGARFSTDTQYF

V gene: TRBV11-3
clone size: NA
D gene: NA
J gene: TRBJ1-1
CDR3 DNA: TGTGCCAGCAGCTTAAGTTACGACACTGAAGCTTTCTTT
CDR3 protein: CASSLSYDTEAFF

V gene: TRBV10-3
clone size: NA
D gene: NA
J gene: TRBJ2-7
CDR3 DNA: TGTGCCATCACCGACCAGACAGTATACGAGCAGTACTTC
CDR3 protein: CAITDQTVYEQYF

V gene: TRBV5-1
clone size: NA
D gene: NA
J gene: TRBJ1-4
CDR3 DNA: TGCGCCAGCAGCTTGGGCAGGGGTAATGAAAAACTGTTTTTT
CDR3 protein: CASSLGRGNEKLFF

V gene: TRBV5-4
clone size: NA
D gene: NA
J gene: TRBJ2-5
CDR3 DNA: TGTGCCAGCAGCTTAGGCGGGGGCCAACAAGAGACCCAGTACTTC
CDR3 protein: CASSLGGGQQETQYF

V gene: TRBV12-3/TRBV12-4
clone size: NA
D gene: NA
J gene: TRBJ2-5
CDR3 DNA: TGTGCCAGCAATAGTGGCAGGCAAGAGACCCAGTACTTC
CDR3 protein: CASNSGRQETQYF

V gene: TRBV11-2
clone size: NA
D gene: NA
J gene: TRBJ2-3
CDR3 DNA: TGTGCCAGCAGCTTAAATCCGGATTTAGGCACAGATACGCAGTATTTT
CDR3 protein: CASSLNPDLGTDTQYF

V gene: TRBV4-2
clone size: NA
D gene: NA
J gene: TRBJ2-1
CDR3 DNA: TGTGCCAGCAGCCAAGTTTGGCGGGGAGACAATGAGCAGTTCTTC
CDR3 protein: CASSQVWRGDNEQFF

V gene: TRBV18
clone size: NA
D gene: TRBD2
J gene: TRBJ2-1
CDR3 DNA: TGTGCCAGCTCACCACTTAGCGGGGCCTACAATGAGCAGTTCTTC
CDR3 protein: CASSPLSGAYNEQFF

V gene: TRBV11-1
clone size: NA
D gene: NA
J gene: TRBJ1-5
CDR3 DNA: TGTGCCAGCAGCTTAGGTGAGAACAATCAGCCCCAGCATTTT
CDR3 protein: CASSLGENNQPQHF

V gene: TRBV6-5
clone size: NA
D gene: TRBD1
J gene: TRBJ2-7
CDR3 DNA: TGTGCCAGCAGCAAGGGACAGGAACCATACGAGCAGTACTTC
CDR3 protein: CASSKGQEPYEQYF

V gene: TRBV3-1/TRBV3-2
clone size: few
D gene: TRBD1
J gene: TRBJ1-5
CDR3 DNA: TGTGCCAGCAGCCAGACAGGGTTCAATCAGCCCCAGCATTTT
CDR3 protein: CASSQTGFNQPQHF

V gene: TRBV5-1
clone size: NA
D gene: NA
J gene: TRBJ2-5
CDR3 DNA: TGCGCCAGCGTTCAACAGTTTTCTGGTGGAGAGACCCAGTACTTC
CDR3 protein: CASVQQFSGGETQYF

V gene: TRBV5-1
clone size: NA
D gene: TRBD2
J gene: TRBJ2-1
CDR3 DNA: TGCGCCAGCAGCTTGGTACCTAGCGGCGGACACAATGAGCAGTTCTTC
CDR3 protein: CASSLVPSGGHNEQFF

V gene: TRBV6-5
clone size: NA
D gene: NA
J gene: TRBJ1-1
CDR3 DNA: TGTGCCAGCAGTTTCGGACTTTATTCGAACACTGAAGCTTTCTTT
CDR3 protein: CASSFGLYSNTEAFF

V gene: TRBV15
clone size: NA
D gene: NA
J gene: TRBJ2-5
CDR3 DNA: TGTGCCACCACCAGGGGGGGGGCAGGTGAGACCCAGTACTTC
CDR3 protein: CATTRGGAGETQYF

V gene: TRBV10-3
clone size: NA
D gene: NA
J gene: TRBJ1-1
CDR3 DNA: TGTGCCATCAGTGAGTCAGGCCTGGGAGGCGGGGGAATGAACACTGAAGCTTTCTTT
CDR3 protein: CAISESGLGGGGMNTEAFF

V gene: TRBV28
clone size: once
D gene: TRBD2
J gene: TRBJ2-5
CDR3 DNA: TGTGCCAGCAGGGGGTGGCGGGAGAGAGAGACCCAGTACTTC
CDR3 protein: CASRGWRERETQYF

V gene: TRBV14
clone size: NA
D gene: NA
J gene: TRBJ1-4
CDR3 DNA: TGTGCCAGCAGTCCAGGGATAACTAATGAAAAACTGTTTTTT
CDR3 protein: CASSPGITNEKLFF

V gene: TRBV19
clone size: NA
D gene: TRBD1
J gene: TRBJ2-7
CDR3 DNA: TGTGCCAGTAGTACCTTCCAGGGGGCGGGTTCCTACGAGCAGTACTTC
CDR3 protein: CASSTFQGAGSYEQYF

V gene: TRBV6-6
clone size: NA
D gene: NA
J gene: TRBJ1-6
CDR3 DNA: TGTGCCAGCAGAAGACAGGATTCACCCCTCCACTTT
CDR3 protein: CASRRQDSPLHF

V gene: TRBV19
clone size: NA
D gene: TRBD1
J gene: TRBJ2-7
CDR3 DNA: TGTGCCAGTAGTCATGGACAGGGGGCGATTGAAGTCTACGAGCAGTACTTC
CDR3 protein: CASSHGQGAIEVYEQYF

V gene: TRBV9
clone size: NA
D gene: TRBD1
J gene: TRBJ2-1
CDR3 DNA: TGTGCCAGCAGCGTAGAGGGGGACAGTTACAATGAGCAGTTCTTC
CDR3 protein: CASSVEGDSYNEQFF

V gene: TRBV2
clone size: NA
D gene: NA
J gene: TRBJ1-2
CDR3 DNA: TGTGCCAGCAGTGCGGGAGTTAACTATGGCTACACCTTC
CDR3 protein: CASSAGVNYGYTF

V gene: TRBV27
clone size: NA
D gene: NA
J gene: TRBJ1-2
CDR3 DNA: TGTGCCAGCAGTAAGAGGGAAAACTATGGCTACACCTTC
CDR3 protein: CASSKRENYGYTF

V gene: TRBV2
clone size: NA
D gene: NA
J gene: TRBJ1-2
CDR3 DNA: TGTGCCAGCAGTGATGACAGGACGGTTGGCTACACCTTC
CDR3 protein: CASSDDRTVGYTF

V gene: TRBV28
clone size: few
D gene: NA
J gene: TRBJ1-1
CDR3 DNA: TGTGCCAGCAGTAGTTACGGGTCCCTAGCTTTCTTT
CDR3 protein: CASSSYGSLAFF

V gene: TRBV13
clone size: NA
D gene: TRBD1
J gene: TRBJ1-6
CDR3 DNA: TGTGCCAGCAGCTTAAGGGGACAGGCTGGTTCACCCCTCCACTTT
CDR3 protein: CASSLRGQAGSPLHF

V gene: TRBV10-3
clone size: NA
D gene: TRBD1
J gene: TRBJ1-1
CDR3 DNA: TGTGCCATCAGGAATACGGGACAGGTCGGTGAAGCTTTCTTT
CDR3 protein: CAIRNTGQVGEAFF

V gene: TRBV3-1/TRBV3-2
clone size: once
D gene: TRBD1
J gene: TRBJ2-7
CDR3 DNA: TGTGCCAGCAGCCCCACCGGGACAGGGGTCCACGAGCAGTACTTC
CDR3 protein: CASSPTGTGVHEQYF

V gene: TRBV7-3
clone size: NA
D gene: NA
J gene: TRBJ1-6
CDR3 DNA: TGTGCCAGCAGCTTATCCGGGACCTATAATTCACCCCTCCACTTT
CDR3 protein: CASSLSGTYNSPLHF

V gene: TRBV11-1
clone size: few
D gene: NA
J gene: TRBJ1-4
CDR3 DNA: TGTGCCAGCAGCTTTAACGGATTTACAACTAATGAAAAACTGTTTTTT
CDR3 protein: CASSFNGFTTNEKLFF

V gene: TRBV6-5
clone size: NA
D gene: NA
J gene: TRBJ1-3
CDR3 DNA: TGTGCCAGCAATCAGGGGTATGGAAACACCATATATTTT
CDR3 protein: CASNQGYGNTIYF

V gene: TRBV5-1
clone size: NA
D gene: NA
J gene: TRBJ2-1
CDR3 DNA: TGCGCCAGCAGCTTGGACCCCGTGGATGAGCAGTTCTTC
CDR3 protein: CASSLDPVDEQFF

V gene: TRBV7-2
clone size: NA
D gene: NA
J gene: TRBJ1-4
CDR3 DNA: TGTGCCAGCAGCTTAGCCGACAGTAGCAGGGAAAAACTGTTTTTT
CDR3 protein: CASSLADSSREKLFF

V gene: TRBV21-1
clone size: NA
D gene: NA
J gene: TRBJ2-3
CDR3 DNA: TGTGCCAGCAGCATGAGGGTGGGGACAGAAACCCCTTACATCTCAGATACGCAGTATTTT
CDR3 protein: CASSMRVGTETPYISDTQYF

V gene: TRBV5-1
clone size: NA
D gene: TRBD2
J gene: TRBJ2-3
CDR3 DNA: TGCGCCAGCAGCTTTCTAGCGGGGTACACAGATACGCAGTATTTT
CDR3 protein: CASSFLAGYTDTQYF

V gene: TRBV5-4
clone size: NA
D gene: NA
J gene: TRBJ2-3
CDR3 DNA: TGTGCCAGCAGCTTCTTGTCTAGCGAGAGTACGCAGTATTTT
CDR3 protein: CASSFLSSESTQYF

V gene: TRBV28
clone size: once
D gene: NA
J gene: TRBJ2-6
CDR3 DNA: TGTGCCAGCAGTGGAGCTCAACCCTTTGGGGCCAACGTCCTGACTTTC
CDR3 protein: CASSGAQPFGANVLTF